The TCR beta chain described here comes from a study of blood T cell repertoires in COVID-19. Study context: T cells, B-cell-depleted T cells, or PBMCs provided the cDNA or gDNA that served as material.

Produced via immunoSEQ multiplex PCR; TCRdb's table is partial and in-frame only. The data hold about 170,000 clones, with around 80% observed a single time. V lost 0 bases and J lost 6, with 12 bases in between. The CDR3 length is 15 residues. Germline V gene sequence: CDR1 LNHNV, CDR2 YYDKDF (reference sequence). Source material: peripheral blood. The clonotype originates from a man aged 55-75 years with acute or convalescent COVID-19. The chain joins TRBV15 to TRBJ2-1; no firm D call. This chain's CDR3 is CATSRDLLPSNEQFF. CDR3 coding DNA: TGTGCCACCAGCAGAGATCTACTACCAAGCAATGAGCAGTTCTTC.